This T cell receptor (beta chain) was identified in a study of cytomegalovirus exposure and HLA in healthy donors. General study points: Altogether, 150 to 200 TCR beta chains were recorded as cytomegalovirus-associated. For most TCR sequences rarity was the rule, although some public TCRs occurred in many donors.

Donors were drawn from the approximately 120-subject validation cohort, separate from the approximately 700-subject first cohort. Profiled with immunoSEQ multiplex PCR; TCRdb holds only in-frame clones, not every one. The sample yields about 240,000 clones, around nine tenths seen once. This CDR3 is 15 amino acids long. V dropped 4 bases and J dropped 4 bases, with 14 bases sitting between them. Germline loops: CDR1 SGHDT, CDR2 YYEEEE. For this clone: The antigen remains unidentified.

The V and J genes are TRBV5-6 and TRBJ1-4; no firm D call. Sequencing input: PBMCs. The sequence was collected from a young man in good health and CMV-seronegative. Here the CDR3 reads CASSHSGKLNEKLFF. The CDR3 bases are TGTGCCAGCAGCCATAGCGGGAAGCTTAATGAAAAACTGTTTTTT.